Listed here are 9 T cell receptor beta chains from one sample, sequenced in a study of Ad26.COV2.S vaccination and SARS-CoV-2 variants. Here immunoSEQ multiplex PCR was the method, and the copy in TCRdb shows in-frame clones only, minus some. The sample includes some 350,000 clones, roughly 85% of them seen just once. The treatment denotes: roughly 18 received Ad26.COV2.S at low or high dose, single or two shots; a few received placebo; per-sample allocation not given. The investigators took samples on day 63 after the first vaccine or placebo injection. The specimen comprised peripheral blood, sampled in a trial of Ad26.COV2.S vaccine versus placebo. The receptors were gathered from a person aged 18-65 years who received the Ad26.COV2.S COVID-19 vaccine or a placebo.

Points on this clone: Other DNA variants within this sample encode the same CDR3. The chain has TRBV28 and TRBJ2-1; 13 bases align to TRBD2. The CDR3 is made up of 14 amino acids. Trimming at V came to 6 bases and at J to 10 bases, leaving 6 bases not matched to a gene. The germline V gene encodes CDR1 MDHEN and CDR2 SYDVKM. The CDR3 coding sequence is TGTGCCAGCAGCCGACTAGCGGGAGGTGGAGAGCAGTTCTTC. It encodes CASSRLAGGGEQFF.

The rearrangement uses TRBV10-2 and TRBJ1-6; D is perhaps TRBD1 (5 bases). The CDR3 is 14 residues long. Trimming stripped 0 bases from V and 9 bases from J, with 9 bases between. Per the germline V gene, CDR1 is WSHSY and CDR2 is SAAADI. The CDR3 loop reads CASSESWGISPLHF. The CDR3 DNA reads TGCGCCAGCAGTGAGTCGTGGGGCATTTCACCCCTCCACTTT.

The rearrangement uses TRBV9 and TRBJ1-3; D unclear. From germline, CDR1 is SGDLS and CDR2 YYNGEE. Trimming cost V 0 bases and J 0 bases, with 7 bases left between them. The CDR3 contains 15 residues. This CDR3 reads CASSVDLTSGNTIYF. Here the CDR3 DNA reads TGTGCCAGCAGCGTAGATCTGACCTCTGGAAACACCATATATTTT.

The chain couples TRBV6-6 to TRBJ2-7, with unresolved D. Between the trimmed V and J ends, which lost 0 bases and 0 bases, there was a span of 9 bases. The CDR3 is 15 residues long. In germline, CDR1 is MNHNY, CDR2 SVGAGI (reference sequence). The CDR3 DNA follows: TGTGCCAGCAGTTACTCAAGGTGGGGCTCCTACGAGCAGTACTTC. Amino acid sequence: CASSYSRWGSYEQYF.

The rearrangement uses TRBV11-2 and TRBJ2-3; no definite D call. The CDR3 is 12 residues long. With 4 bases removed from V and 1 base from J, the gap between germline ends came to 3 bases. The germline V gene has CDR1 SGHAT and CDR2 FQNNGV. CDR3 amino acids: CASSSGTDTQYF. The DNA for the CDR3 is TGTGCCAGCAGCTCCGGCACAGATACGCAGTATTTT.

V gene TRBV5-1 combines with J gene TRBJ1-1; D perhaps matches TRBD1 (6 bases). Trimming shortened V by 4 bases and J by 6 bases, and 16 bases separated the two germline ends. Germline loops: CDR1 SGHRS, CDR2 YFSETQ. The length of the CDR3 is 14 residues. CDR3 region: CASSPQGGDAEAFF. CDR3 DNA sequence: TGCGCCAGCAGCCCACAGGGTGGGGACGCTGAAGCTTTCTTT. The whole variable domain, remainder taken from reference TRBV5-1 and TRBJ1-1, is KAGVTQTPRYLIKTRGQQVTLSCSPISGHRSVSWYQQTPGQGLQFLFEYFSETQRNKGNFPGRFSGRQFSNSRSEMNVSTLELGDSALYLCASSPQGGDAEAFFGQGTRLTVV.

This rearrangement joins TRBV5-1 to TRBJ2-2, with D possibly being TRBD1 or TRBD2 (5 bases each). From germline, CDR1 is SGHRS and CDR2 YFSETQ. V was clipped by 1 base and J by 6 bases, with 10 bases between them. This CDR3 comprises 14 residues. CDR3 DNA sequence: TGCGCCAGCAGCTTGATGGGGGTTTCCGGGGAGCTGTTTTTT. This encodes CASSLMGVSGELFF.

The chain uses TRBV19 and TRBJ2-7; possible D gene TRBD2, 7 bases. This CDR3 contains 15 residues. Germline CDR1 reads LNHDA; CDR2 reads SQIVND (reference sequence). Trimming stripped 3 bases from V and 2 bases from J, with 14 bases between. The CDR3 protein is CASSIGGRFTYEQYF. Written as DNA, the CDR3 is TGTGCCAGTAGTATCGGGGGGCGTTTCACCTACGAGCAGTACTTC. Together with reference TRBV19 and TRBJ2-7, the CDR3 gives the full variable domain: DGGITQSPKYLFRKEGQNVTLSCEQNLNHDAMYWYRQDPGQGLRLIYYSQIVNDFQKGDIAEGYSVSREKKESFPLTVTSAQKNPTAFYLCASSIGGRFTYEQYFGPGTRLTVT.

The rearrangement joins TRBV7-8 to TRBJ1-1; D possibly corresponds to TRBD1 (6 bases). Per the germline V gene, CDR1 is SGHVS and CDR2 is FQNEAQ. V was cut by 1 base and J by 0 bases, with 15 bases left in between. The CDR3 is made up of 17 amino acids. The DNA of the CDR3 is TGTGCCAGCAGCTTAGAGGGGGGGAGACAGTTGAACACTGAAGCTTTCTTT. Its protein is CASSLEGGRQLNTEAFF. Full variable domain (outside the CDR3, taken from reference TRBV7-8 and TRBJ1-1): GAGVSQSPRYKVAKRGQDVALRCDPISGHVSLFWYQQALGQGPEFLTYFQNEAQLDKSGLPSDRFFAERPEGSVSTLKIQRTQQEDSAVYLCASSLEGGRQLNTEAFFGQGTRLTVV.